This T cell receptor (beta chain) was identified in a study of blood T cell repertoires in COVID-19. This clone was seen only once. In the source study's methods: Estimation of nucleated cell counts was performed using reference gene primer amplification. Measured with immunoSEQ multiplex PCR; TCRdb has only the in-frame clones, and not every one. V and J calls and clone size are those listed in that table; D and trimming were worked out from the DNA. The profile shows hundreds of thousands of clones, roughly nine tenths of them singletons. The TCR comes from a woman aged 45 to 65 who had been exposed to COVID-19. Sample: PBMCs or T cells enriched from blood (not recorded which).

CDR3 region: CASSLLTGGTIPNTEAFF. CDR3 DNA: TGCGCCAGCAGCTTACTAACAGGGGGAACCATCCCCAACACTGAAGCTTTCTTT. The chain is built from TRBV5-1 and TRBJ1-1, with TRBD1 identical over 8 bases. Germline V CDR1 and CDR2: SGHRS, YFSETQ. The CDR3 contains 18 residues. After removal of 2 bases from V and 2 bases from J, the junction contained 14 bases not matched to a gene.